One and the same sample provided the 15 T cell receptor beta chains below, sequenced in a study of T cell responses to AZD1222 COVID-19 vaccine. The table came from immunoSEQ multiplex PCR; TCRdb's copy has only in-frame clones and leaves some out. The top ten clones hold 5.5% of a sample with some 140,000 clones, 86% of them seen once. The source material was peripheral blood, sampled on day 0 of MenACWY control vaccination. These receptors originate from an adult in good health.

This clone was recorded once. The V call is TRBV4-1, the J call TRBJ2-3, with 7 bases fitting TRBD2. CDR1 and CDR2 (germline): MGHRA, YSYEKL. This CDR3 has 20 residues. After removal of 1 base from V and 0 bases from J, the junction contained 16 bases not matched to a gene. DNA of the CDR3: TGCGCCAGCAGCCAAGGTGGAATTGGCGGGGGTTTCCCTAGCACAGATACGCAGTATTTT. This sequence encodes CASSQGGIGGGFPSTDTQYF.

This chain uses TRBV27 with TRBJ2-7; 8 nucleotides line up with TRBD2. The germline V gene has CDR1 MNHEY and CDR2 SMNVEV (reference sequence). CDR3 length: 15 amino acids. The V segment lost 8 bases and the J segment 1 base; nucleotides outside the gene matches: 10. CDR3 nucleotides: TGTGCCAGCTCCTCGGGGGGGGGACCGTCCTACGAGCAGTACGTC. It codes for CASSSGGGPSYEQYV.

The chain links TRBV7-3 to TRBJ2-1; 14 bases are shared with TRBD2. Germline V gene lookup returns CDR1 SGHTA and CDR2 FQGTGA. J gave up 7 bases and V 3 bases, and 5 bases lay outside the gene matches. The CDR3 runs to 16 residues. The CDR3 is CASSFPGLAGANEQFF. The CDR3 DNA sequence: TGTGCCAGCAGCTTTCCGGGACTAGCGGGGGCTAATGAGCAGTTCTTC.

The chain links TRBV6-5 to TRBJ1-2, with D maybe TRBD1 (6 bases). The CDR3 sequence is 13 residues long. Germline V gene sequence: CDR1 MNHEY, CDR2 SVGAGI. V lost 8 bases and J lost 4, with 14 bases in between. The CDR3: CASLRGAFYGYTF. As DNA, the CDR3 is TGTGCCAGCCTGCGGGGGGCTTTCTATGGCTACACCTTC.

Written as DNA, the CDR3 is TGTGCCATCAGTTCATTGACAGGCATCTCCTACGAGCAGTACTTC. As protein: CAISSLTGISYEQYF. The chain uses TRBV10-3 and TRBJ2-7; a possible D gene is TRBD1 (6 bases). Trimming took off 5 bases at V and 0 bases at J, with 14 bases between the two ends. The germline gives CDR1 ENHRY, CDR2 SYGVKD. This CDR3 has 15 amino acids.

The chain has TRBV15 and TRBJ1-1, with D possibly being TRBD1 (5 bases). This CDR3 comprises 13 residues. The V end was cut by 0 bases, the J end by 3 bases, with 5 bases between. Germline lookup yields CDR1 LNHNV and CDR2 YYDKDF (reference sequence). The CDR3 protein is CATSREGDTEAFF. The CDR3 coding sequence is TGTGCCACCAGCAGAGAGGGGGACACTGAAGCTTTCTTT.

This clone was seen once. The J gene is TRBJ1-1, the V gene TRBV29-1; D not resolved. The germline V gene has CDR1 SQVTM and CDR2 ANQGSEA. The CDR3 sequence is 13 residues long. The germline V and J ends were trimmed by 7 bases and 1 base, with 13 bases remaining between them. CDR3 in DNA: TGCAGCGCCGCTGAAGGAACGAACACTGAAGCTTTCTTT. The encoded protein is CSAAEGTNTEAFF.

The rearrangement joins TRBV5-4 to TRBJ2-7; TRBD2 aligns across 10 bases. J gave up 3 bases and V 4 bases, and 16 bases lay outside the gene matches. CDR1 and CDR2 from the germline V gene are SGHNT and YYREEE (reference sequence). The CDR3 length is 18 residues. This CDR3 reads CASSPGSGGVNRLYEQYV. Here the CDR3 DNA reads TGTGCCAGCAGCCCGGGCAGCGGGGGGGTGAACCGGCTCTACGAGCAGTACGTC.

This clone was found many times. Here the CDR3 reads CAITGGHNSPLHF. CDR3 in DNA: TGTGCCATCACAGGGGGCCATAATTCACCCCTCCACTTT. The chain carries TRBV2 and TRBJ1-6, with 9 bases lining up with TRBD1. The CDR3 covers 13 residues. V dropped 10 bases and J dropped 5; count of bases not matched to a gene: 3. Looked up from germline, CDR1 is SNHLY and CDR2 is FYNNEI. Looking up the rest from reference TRBV2 and TRBJ1-6 gives the full variable domain: EPEVTQTPSHQVTQMGQEVILRCVPISNHLYFYWYRQILGQKVEFLVSFYNNEISEKSEIFDDQFSVERPDGSNFTLKIRSTKLEDSAMYFCAITGGHNSPLHFGNGTRLTVT.

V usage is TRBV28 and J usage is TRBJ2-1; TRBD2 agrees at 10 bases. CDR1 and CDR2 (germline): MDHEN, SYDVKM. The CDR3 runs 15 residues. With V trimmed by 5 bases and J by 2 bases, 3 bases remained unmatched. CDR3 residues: CASSRAGGAYNEQFF. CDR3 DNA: TGTGCCAGCAGTCGAGCGGGGGGGGCCTACAATGAGCAGTTCTTC.

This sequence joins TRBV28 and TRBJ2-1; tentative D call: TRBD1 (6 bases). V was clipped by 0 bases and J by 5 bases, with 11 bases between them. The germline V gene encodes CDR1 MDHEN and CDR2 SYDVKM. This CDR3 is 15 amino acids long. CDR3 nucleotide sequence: TGTGCCAGCAGTTTATGGGGGGCGCGGGACAATGAGCAGTTCTTC. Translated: CASSLWGARDNEQFF.

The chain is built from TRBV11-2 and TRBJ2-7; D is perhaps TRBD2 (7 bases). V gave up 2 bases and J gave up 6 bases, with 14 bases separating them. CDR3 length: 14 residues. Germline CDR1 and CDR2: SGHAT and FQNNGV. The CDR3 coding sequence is TGTGCCAGCAGCTTACGGGGGGCGGGAAGCGAGCAGTACGTC. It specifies CASSLRGAGSEQYV.

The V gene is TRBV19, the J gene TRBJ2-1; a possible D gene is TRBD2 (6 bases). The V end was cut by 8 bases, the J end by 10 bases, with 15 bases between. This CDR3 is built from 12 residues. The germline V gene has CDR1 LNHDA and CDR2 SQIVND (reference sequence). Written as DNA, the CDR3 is TGTGCCAGTCGAGGAGGGGCTGGCGAGCAGTTCTTC. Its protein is CASRGGAGEQFF.

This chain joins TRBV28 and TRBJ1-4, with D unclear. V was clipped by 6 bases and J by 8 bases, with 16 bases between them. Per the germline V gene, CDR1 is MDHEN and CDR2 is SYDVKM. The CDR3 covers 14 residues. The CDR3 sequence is CASSPNGYDEKLFF. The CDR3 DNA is TGTGCCAGCAGCCCCAACGGTTACGACGAAAAACTGTTTTTT.

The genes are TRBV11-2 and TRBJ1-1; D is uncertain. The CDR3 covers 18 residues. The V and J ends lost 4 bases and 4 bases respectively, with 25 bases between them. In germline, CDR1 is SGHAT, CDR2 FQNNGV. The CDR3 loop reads CASSSWTAPGSRSTEAFF. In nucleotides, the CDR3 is TGTGCCAGCAGCTCCTGGACTGCTCCTGGCTCTAGGAGCACTGAAGCTTTCTTT.